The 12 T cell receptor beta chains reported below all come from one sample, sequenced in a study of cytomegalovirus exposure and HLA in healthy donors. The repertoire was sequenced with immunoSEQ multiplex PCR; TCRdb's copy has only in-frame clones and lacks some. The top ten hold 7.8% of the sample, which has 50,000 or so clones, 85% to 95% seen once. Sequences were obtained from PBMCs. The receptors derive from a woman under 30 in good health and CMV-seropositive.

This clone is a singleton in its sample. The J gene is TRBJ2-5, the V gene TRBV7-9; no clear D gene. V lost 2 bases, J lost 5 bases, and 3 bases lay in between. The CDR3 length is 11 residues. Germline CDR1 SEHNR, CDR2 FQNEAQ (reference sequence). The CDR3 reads CASSLLETQYF. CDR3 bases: TGTGCCAGCAGCTTACTGGAGACCCAGTACTTC.

CDR3 in amino acids: CASSLAYRGRGEAFF. For the CDR3, the DNA is TGTGCCAGCAGCTTAGCGTACAGGGGGAGAGGTGAAGCTTTCTTT. This chain links TRBV7-9 with TRBJ1-1; 8 bases are a match to TRBD1. Germline CDR1 SEHNR, CDR2 FQNEAQ (reference sequence). The CDR3 has 15 residues. Unmatched junction bases numbered 7, after V lost 0 bases and J lost 7 bases.

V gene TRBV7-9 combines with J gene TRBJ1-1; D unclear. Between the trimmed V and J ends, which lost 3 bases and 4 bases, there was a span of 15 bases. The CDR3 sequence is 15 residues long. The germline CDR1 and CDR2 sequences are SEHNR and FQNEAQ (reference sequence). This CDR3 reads CASSFRGGHITEAFF. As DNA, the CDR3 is TGTGCCAGCAGCTTCCGGGGTGGTCATATCACTGAAGCTTTCTTT.

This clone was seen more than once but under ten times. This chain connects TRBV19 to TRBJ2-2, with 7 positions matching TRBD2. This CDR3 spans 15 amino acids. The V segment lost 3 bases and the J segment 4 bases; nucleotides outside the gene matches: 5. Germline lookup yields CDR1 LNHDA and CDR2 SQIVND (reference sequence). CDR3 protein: CASSMRGSGTGELFF. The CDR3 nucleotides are TGTGCCAGTAGTATGCGGGGGTCGGGCACCGGGGAGCTGTTTTTT.

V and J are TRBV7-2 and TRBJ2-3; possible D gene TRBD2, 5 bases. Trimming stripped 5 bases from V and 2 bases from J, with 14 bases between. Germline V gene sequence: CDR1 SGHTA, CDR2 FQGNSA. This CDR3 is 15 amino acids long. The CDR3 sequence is CASSPPGIPTDTQYF. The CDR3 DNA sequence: TGTGCCAGCAGCCCGCCGGGGATACCCACAGATACGCAGTATTTT.

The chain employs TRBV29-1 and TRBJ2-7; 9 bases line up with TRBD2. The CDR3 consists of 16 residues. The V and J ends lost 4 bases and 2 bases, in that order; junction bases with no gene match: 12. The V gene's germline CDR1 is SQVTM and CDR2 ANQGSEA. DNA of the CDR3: TGCAGCGTTGCCGCCACGATGCTAGCGGGACCCTACGAGCAGTACTTC. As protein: CSVAATMLAGPYEQYF.

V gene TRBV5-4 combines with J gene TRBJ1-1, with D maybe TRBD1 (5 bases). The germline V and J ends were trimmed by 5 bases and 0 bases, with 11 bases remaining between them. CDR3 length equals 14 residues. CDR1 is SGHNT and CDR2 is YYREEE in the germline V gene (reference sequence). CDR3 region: CASRNRGMNTEAFF. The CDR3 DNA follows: TGTGCCAGCAGAAACCGGGGGATGAACACTGAAGCTTTCTTT.

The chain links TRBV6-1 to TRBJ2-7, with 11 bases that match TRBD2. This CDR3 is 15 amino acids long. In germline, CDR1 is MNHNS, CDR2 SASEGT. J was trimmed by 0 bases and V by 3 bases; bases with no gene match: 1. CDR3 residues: CASSDTSGSSYEQYF. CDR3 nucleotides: TGTGCCAGCAGTGATACTAGCGGGAGCTCCTACGAGCAGTACTTC.

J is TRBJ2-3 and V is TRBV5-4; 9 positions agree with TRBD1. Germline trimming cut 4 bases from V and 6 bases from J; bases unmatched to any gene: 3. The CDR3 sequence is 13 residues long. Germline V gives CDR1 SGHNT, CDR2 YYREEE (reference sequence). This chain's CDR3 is CASSTDRGDTQYF. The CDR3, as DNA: TGTGCCAGCAGCACAGACAGGGGGGATACGCAGTATTTT. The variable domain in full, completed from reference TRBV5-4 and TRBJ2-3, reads ETGVTQSPTHLIKTRGQQVTLRCSSQSGHNTVSWYQQALGQGPQFIFQYYREEENGRGNFPPRFSGLQFPNYSSELNVNALELDDSALYLCASSTDRGDTQYFGPGTRLTVL.

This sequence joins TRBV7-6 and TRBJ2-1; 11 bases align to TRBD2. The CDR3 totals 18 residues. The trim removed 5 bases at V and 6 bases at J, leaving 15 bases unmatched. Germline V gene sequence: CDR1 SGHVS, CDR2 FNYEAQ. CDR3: CASSPRLAGTYRANEQFF. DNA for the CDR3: TGTGCCAGCAGCCCACGACTAGCGGGAACGTATAGGGCCAATGAGCAGTTCTTC. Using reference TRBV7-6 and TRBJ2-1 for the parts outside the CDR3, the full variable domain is GAGVSQSPRYKVTKRGQDVALRCDPISGHVSLYWYRQALGQGPEFLTYFNYEAQQDKSGLPNDRFSAERPEGSISTLTIQRTEQRDSAMYRCASSPRLAGTYRANEQFFGPGTRLTVL.

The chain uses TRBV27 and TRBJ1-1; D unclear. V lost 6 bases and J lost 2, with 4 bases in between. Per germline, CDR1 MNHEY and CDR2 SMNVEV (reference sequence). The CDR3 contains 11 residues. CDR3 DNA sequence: TGTGCCAGCAGGTCAAACACTGAAGCTTTCTTT. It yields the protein CASRSNTEAFF.

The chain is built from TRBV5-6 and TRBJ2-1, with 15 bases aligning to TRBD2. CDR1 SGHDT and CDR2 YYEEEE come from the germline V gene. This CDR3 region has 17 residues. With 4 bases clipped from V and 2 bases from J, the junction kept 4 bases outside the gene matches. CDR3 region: CASSPGTSGRPYNEQFF. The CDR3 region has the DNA TGTGCCAGCAGCCCCGGGACTAGCGGGAGGCCCTACAATGAGCAGTTCTTC.